The entry below gives a single TCR beta chain sequence along with its context. Its antigen is currently unknown. Of the isolated RNA, all was reverse transcribed, and so the sequenced material was expressed TCRB transcripts. Sequenced by immunoSEQ multiplex PCR; TCRdb stores in-frame clones only, minus some. The table has roughly 280,000 clones, approximately 25% seen once; the top ten hold approximately 0.011%. These data originate in a study of beta chain features in type 1 diabetes. Study-level background: Regarding age, gender and cell yields, patients proved similar to healthy donors. Study-level findings and limits: When Type 1 diabetes patients were examined, their TCRB CDR3s proved moderately but significantly shorter in all four CD4+ subsets.

Germline-derived CDR1 and CDR2 are SGDLS and YYNGEE. V lost 1 base, J lost 6 bases, and 4 bases stayed unmatched. The CDR3 length is 15 residues. V and J are TRBV9 and TRBJ2-2, with 9 bases lining up with TRBD1. The sequenced sample consisted of naive CD4+ T cells from blood. This sequence was found in a woman between 25 and 40 years old with type 1 diabetes. This chain's CDR3 is CASSVLGQGPGELFF. CDR3 coding DNA: TGTGCCAGCAGCGTACTAGGACAGGGGCCCGGGGAGCTGTTTTTT.